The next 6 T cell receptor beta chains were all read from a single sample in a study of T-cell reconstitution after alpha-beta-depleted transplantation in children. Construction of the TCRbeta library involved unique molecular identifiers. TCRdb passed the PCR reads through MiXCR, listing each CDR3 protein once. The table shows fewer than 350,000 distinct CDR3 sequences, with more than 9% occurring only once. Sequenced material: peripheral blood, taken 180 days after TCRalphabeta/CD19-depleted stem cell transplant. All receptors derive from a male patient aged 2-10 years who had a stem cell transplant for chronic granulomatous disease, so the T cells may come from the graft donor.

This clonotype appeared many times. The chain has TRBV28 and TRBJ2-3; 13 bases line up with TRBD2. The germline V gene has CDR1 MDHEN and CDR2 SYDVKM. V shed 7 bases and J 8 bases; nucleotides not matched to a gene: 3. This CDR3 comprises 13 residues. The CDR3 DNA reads TGTGCCAGCATAGGGACTAGCGGGGTTACGCAGTATTTT. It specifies CASIGTSGVTQYF.

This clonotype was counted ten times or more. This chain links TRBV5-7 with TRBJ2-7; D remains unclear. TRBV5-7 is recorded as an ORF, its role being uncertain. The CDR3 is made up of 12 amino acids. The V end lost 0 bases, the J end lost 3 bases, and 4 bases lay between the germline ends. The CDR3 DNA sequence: TGTGCCAGCAGCTTGGTTTTCTACGAGCAGTACTTC. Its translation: CASSLVFYEQYF.

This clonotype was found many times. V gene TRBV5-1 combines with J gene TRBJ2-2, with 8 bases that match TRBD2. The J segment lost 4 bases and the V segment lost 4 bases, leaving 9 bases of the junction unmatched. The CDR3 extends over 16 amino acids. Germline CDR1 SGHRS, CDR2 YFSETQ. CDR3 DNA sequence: TGCGCCAGCAGCCTAGCAGCGGGAGCGATCACCGGGGAGCTGTTTTTT. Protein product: CASSLAAGAITGELFF.

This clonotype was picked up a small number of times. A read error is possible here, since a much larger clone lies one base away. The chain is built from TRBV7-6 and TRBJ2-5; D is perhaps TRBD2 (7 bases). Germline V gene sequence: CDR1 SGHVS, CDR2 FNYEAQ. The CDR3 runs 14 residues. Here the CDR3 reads CASSWGGPRETQSF. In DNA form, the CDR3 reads TGTGCCAGCAGCTGGGGGGGGCCACGAGAGACCCAGTCCTTC.

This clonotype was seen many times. CDR3 bases: TGTGCCAGCAGCCACAGCGTAGGCGCCTATGGCTACACCTTC. This gives the protein CASSHSVGAYGYTF. This chain uses TRBV5-5 with TRBJ1-2; D ambiguous. Germline-derived CDR1 and CDR2 are SGHKS and YYEKEE (reference sequence). V gave up 4 bases and J gave up 4 bases, with 14 bases separating them. This CDR3 region has 14 residues.

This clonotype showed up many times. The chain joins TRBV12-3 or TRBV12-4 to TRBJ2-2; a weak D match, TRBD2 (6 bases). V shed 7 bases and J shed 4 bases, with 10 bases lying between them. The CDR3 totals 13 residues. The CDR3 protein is CASTGGLTGELFF. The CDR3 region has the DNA TGTGCCAGCACCGGGGGTCTCACCGGGGAGCTGTTTTTT.